The source of this T cell receptor (beta chain) is a study of shared clonotypes between healthy human individuals. Background on the study: Samples came from a couple of female and three male donors aged 18 to 49. Study-level results: Clonotype sharing levels among donors were expected to vary with sequencing depth.

There are 14 residues in the CDR3. Trimming shortened V by 5 bases and J by 4 bases, and 13 bases separated the two germline ends. Per the germline V gene, CDR1 is MNHEY and CDR2 is SMNVEV (reference sequence). The authors ran unsorted PBMC replicate PCRs on 250 to 300 ng DNA, approximately 30,000 T cell genomes. The sequencing of unsorted PBMC DNA took place on ten immunoSEQ deep assay plates. Method: immunoSEQ multiplex PCR; TCRdb's copy keeps in-frame clones and lacks some. Of about 490,000 clones listed, 60% to 85% are singletons. This clone was seen more than once but under ten times. Its antigen is currently unknown.

The sequenced sample was PBMCs. The source is a woman between 40 and 55 years old in good health. Some clones in this sample may be carry-over from other donors' samples. J is TRBJ2-3 and V is TRBV27; D tentatively fits TRBD1 or TRBD2 (5 bases each). The CDR3 protein is CASSRDRPADTQYF. CDR3 DNA: TGTGCCAGCAGTCGGGACCGCCCCGCAGATACGCAGTATTTT.